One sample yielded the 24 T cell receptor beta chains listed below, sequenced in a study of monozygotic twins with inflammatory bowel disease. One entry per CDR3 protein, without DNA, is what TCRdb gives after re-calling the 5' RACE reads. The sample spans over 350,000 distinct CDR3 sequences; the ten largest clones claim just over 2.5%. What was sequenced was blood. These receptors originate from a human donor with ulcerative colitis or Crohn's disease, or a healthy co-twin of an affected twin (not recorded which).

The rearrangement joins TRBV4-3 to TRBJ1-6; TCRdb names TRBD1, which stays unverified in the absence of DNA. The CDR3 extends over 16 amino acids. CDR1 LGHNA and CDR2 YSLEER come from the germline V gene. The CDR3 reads CASSQEYGPWNSPLHF.

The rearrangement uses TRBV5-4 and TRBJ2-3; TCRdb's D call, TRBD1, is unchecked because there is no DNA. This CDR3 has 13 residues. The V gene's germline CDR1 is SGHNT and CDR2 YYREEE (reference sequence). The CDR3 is CASSYRGQNTQYF.

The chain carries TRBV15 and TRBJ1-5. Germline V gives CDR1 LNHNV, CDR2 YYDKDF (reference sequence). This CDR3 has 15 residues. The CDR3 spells CATSRDSGRNQPQHF. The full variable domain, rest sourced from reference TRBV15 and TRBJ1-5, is DAMVIQNPRYQVTQFGKPVTLSCSQTLNHNVMYWYQQKSSQAPKLLFHYYDKDFNNEADTPDNFQSRRPNTSFCFLDIRSPGLGDTAMYLCATSRDSGRNQPQHFGDGTRLSIL.

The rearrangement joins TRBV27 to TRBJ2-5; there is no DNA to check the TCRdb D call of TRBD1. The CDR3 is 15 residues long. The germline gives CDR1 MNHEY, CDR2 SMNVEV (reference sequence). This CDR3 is CASSSLGAGGETQYF.

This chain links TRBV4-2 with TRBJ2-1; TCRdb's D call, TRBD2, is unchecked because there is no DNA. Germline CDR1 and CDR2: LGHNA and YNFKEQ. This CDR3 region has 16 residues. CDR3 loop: CASSQVPRPLANEQFF.

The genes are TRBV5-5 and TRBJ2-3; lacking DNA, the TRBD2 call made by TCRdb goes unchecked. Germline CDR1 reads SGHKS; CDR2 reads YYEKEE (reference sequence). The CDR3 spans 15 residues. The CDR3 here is CASSLDPGGTDTQYF.

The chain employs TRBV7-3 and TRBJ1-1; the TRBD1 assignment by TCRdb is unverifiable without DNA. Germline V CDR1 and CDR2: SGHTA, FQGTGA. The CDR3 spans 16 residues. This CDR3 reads CASSFQQGAGNTEAFF. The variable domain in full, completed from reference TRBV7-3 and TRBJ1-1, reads GAGVSQTPSNKVTEKGKYVELRCDPISGHTALYWYRQSLGQGPEFLIYFQGTGAADDSGLPNDRFFAVRPEGSVSTLKIQRTERGDSAVYLCASSFQQGAGNTEAFFGQGTRLTVV.

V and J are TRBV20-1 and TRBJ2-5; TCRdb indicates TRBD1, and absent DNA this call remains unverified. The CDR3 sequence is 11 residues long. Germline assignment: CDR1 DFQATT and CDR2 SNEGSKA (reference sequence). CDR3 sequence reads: CSATGSETQYF.

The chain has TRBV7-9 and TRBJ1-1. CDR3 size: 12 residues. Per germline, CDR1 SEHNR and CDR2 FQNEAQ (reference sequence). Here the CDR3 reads CACSPGGAGAFF.

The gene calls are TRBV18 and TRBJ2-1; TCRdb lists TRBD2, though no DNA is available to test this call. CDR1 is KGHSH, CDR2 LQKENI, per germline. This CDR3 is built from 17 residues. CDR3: CASSPPGVLAGYNEQFF.

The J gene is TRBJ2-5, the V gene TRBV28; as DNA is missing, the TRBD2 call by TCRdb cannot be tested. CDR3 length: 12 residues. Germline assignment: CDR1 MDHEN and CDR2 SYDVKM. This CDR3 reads CASRESSETQYF.

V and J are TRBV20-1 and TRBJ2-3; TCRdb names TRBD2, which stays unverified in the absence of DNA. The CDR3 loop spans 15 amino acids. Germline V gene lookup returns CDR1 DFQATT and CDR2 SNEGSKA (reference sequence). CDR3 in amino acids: CSATPLAGERDTQYF.

This CDR3 is CSVELGTGYTF. This chain uses TRBV29-1 with TRBJ1-2; TCRdb picks TRBD1, but there is no DNA to check that call. Per the germline V gene, CDR1 is SQVTM and CDR2 is ANQGSEA. This CDR3 is 11 amino acids long.

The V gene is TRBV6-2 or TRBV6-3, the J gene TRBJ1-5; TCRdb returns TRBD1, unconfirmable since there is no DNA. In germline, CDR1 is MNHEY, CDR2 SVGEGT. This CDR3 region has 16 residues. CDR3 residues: CASSYRGTGGNQPQHF.

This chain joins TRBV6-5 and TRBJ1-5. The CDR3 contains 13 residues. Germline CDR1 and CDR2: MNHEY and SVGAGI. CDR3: CASSSVVNQPQHF.

CDR3 residues: CASSNTGVGTDTQYF. The V call is TRBV7-3, the J call TRBJ2-3; TCRdb returns TRBD1, unconfirmable since there is no DNA. Germline CDR1 is SGHTA and CDR2 is FQGTGA. The CDR3 is 15 residues long. The entire variable domain, with the rest obtained from reference TRBV7-3 and TRBJ2-3, is as follows: GAGVSQTPSNKVTEKGKYVELRCDPISGHTALYWYRQSLGQGPEFLIYFQGTGAADDSGLPNDRFFAVRPEGSVSTLKIQRTERGDSAVYLCASSNTGVGTDTQYFGPGTRLTVL.

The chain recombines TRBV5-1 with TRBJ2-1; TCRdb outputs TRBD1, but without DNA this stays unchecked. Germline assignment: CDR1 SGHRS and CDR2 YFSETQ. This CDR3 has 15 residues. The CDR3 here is CASSLARQNYNEQFF.

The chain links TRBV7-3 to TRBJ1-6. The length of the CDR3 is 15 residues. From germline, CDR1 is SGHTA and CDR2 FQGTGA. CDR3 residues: CASSFLWFAPTPPHF.

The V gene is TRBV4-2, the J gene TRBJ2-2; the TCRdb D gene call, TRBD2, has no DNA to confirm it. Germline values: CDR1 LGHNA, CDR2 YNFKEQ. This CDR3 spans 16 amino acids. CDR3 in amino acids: CASSFSAGRSTGELFF.

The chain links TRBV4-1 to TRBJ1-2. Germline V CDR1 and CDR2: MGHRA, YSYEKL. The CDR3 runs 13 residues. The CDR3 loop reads CASSRSGTNGYTF.

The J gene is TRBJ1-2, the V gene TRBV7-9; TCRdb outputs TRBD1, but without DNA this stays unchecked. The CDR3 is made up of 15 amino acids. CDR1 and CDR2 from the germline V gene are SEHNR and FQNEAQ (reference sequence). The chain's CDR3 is CASSLEVTGGYGYTF. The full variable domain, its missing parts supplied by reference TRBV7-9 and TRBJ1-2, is DTGVSQNPRHKITKRGQNVTFRCDPISEHNRLYWYRQTLGQGPEFLTYFQNEAQLEKSRLLSDRFSAERPKGSFSTLEIQRTEQGDSAMYLCASSLEVTGGYGYTFGSGTRLTVV.

CDR3 amino acids: CATRLGDYGYTF. This chain connects TRBV19 to TRBJ1-2; checking the TCRdb D call of TRBD1 is not possible without DNA. This CDR3 region has 12 residues. Germline V lookup: CDR1 LNHDA, CDR2 SQIVND (reference sequence).

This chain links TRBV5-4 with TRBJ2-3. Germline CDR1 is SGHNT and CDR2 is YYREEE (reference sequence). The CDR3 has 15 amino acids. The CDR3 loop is CASSLYVKNTDTQYF.

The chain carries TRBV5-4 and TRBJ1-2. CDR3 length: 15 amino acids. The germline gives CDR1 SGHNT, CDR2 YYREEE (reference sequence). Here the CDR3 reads CASSLEDHANYGYTF. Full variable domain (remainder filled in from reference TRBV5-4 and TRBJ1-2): ETGVTQSPTHLIKTRGQQVTLRCSSQSGHNTVSWYQQALGQGPQFIFQYYREEENGRGNFPPRFSGLQFPNYSSELNVNALELDDSALYLCASSLEDHANYGYTFGSGTRLTVV.